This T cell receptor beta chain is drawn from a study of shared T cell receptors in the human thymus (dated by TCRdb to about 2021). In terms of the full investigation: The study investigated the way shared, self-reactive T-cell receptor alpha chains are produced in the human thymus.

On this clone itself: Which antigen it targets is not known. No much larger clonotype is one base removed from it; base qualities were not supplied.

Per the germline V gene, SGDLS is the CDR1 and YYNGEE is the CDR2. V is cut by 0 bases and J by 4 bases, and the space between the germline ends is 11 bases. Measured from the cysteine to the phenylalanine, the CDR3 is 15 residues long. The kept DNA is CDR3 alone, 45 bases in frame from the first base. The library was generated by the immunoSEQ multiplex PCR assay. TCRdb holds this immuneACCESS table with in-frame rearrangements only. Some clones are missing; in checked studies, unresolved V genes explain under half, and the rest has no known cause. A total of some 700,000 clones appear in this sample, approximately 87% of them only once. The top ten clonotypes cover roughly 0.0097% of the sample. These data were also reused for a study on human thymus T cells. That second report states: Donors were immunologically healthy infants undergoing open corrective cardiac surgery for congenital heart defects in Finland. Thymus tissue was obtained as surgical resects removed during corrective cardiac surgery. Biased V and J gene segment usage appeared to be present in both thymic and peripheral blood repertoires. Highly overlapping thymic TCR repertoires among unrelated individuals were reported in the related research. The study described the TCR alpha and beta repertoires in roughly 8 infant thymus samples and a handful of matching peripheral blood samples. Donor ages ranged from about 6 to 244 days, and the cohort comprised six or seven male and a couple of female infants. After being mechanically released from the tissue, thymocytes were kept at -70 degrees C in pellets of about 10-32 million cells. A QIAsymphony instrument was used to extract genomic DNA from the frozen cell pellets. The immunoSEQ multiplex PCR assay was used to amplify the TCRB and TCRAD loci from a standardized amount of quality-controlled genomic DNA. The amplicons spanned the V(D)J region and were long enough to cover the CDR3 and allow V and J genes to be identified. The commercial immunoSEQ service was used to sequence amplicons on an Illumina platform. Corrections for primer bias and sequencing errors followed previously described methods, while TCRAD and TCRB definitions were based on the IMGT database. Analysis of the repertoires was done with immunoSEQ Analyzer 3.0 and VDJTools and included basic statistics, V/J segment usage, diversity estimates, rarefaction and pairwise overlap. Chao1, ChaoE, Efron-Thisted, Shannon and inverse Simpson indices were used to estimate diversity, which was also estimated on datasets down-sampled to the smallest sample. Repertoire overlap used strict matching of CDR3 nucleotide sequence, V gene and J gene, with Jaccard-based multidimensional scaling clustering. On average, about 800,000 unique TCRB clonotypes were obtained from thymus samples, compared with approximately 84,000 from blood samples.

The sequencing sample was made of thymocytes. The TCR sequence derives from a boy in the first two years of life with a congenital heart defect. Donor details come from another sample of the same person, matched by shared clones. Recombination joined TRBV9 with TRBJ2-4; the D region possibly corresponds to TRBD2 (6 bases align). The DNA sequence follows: TGTGCCAGCAGCGTAGATGGTAGCGGTAAAAACATTCAGTACTTC. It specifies CASSVDGSGKNIQYF.